This is a list of T cell receptor beta chains from one sample in a study of blood T cell repertoires in COVID-19. The repertoire was sequenced with immunoSEQ multiplex PCR; TCRdb's copy has only in-frame clones and lacks some. The sample yields about 68,000 clones, roughly 84% seen once. Material: peripheral blood. The receptors derive from a man aged 45 to 65 with active COVID-19. Both conserved end residues are part of each CDR3.

J: TRBJ1-6
V: TRBV12-3/TRBV12-4
CDR3: CASSSRDSPLHF

J: TRBJ2-5
V: TRBV7-2
CDR3: CASSGGAAETQYF

J: TRBJ1-2
V: TRBV9
CDR3: CASSVAGPNYGYTF

J: TRBJ2-1
V: TRBV3-1/TRBV3-2
CDR3: CASSQDPLLADTDNEQFF

J: TRBJ1-2
V: TRBV19
CDR3: CASSPGTVYGYTF

J: TRBJ1-1
V: TRBV28
CDR3: CASSPLYMANTEAFF

J: TRBJ1-1
V: TRBV6-5
CDR3: CASSLTGGVYTEAFF

J: TRBJ2-3
V: TRBV7-2
CDR3: CASSLELAGGPDTQYF

J: TRBJ2-1
V: TRBV9
CDR3: CASSPKFSGSIGNEQFF

J: TRBJ1-1
V: TRBV19
CDR3: CASSITGTEAFF

J: TRBJ2-6
V: TRBV4-1
CDR3: CASSRGQGFLSGANVLTF

J: TRBJ1-3
V: TRBV19
CDR3: CASRPDRGRNTIYF

J: TRBJ2-7
V: TRBV6-4
CDR3: CASSEASGGYEQYF

J: TRBJ1-2
V: TRBV5-4
CDR3: CASSLAGYGYTF

J: TRBJ1-2
V: TRBV5-8
CDR3: CASSRTGVNYGYTF

J: TRBJ1-5
V: TRBV5-6
CDR3: CASSSTGWDQPQHF

J: TRBJ2-1
V: TRBV9
CDR3: CASSPFYSGYNEQFF

J: TRBJ1-2
V: TRBV4-1
CDR3: CASSQGGQVFTF

J: TRBJ1-2
V: TRBV7-2
CDR3: CASSPRGANYGYTF

J: TRBJ2-1
V: TRBV2
CDR3: CASSLAGEQFF

J: TRBJ2-2
V: TRBV6-2/TRBV6-3
CDR3: CASSYGENTGELFF

J: TRBJ1-5
V: TRBV5-3
CDR3: CARSFLREGSSRQPQHF

J: TRBJ2-3
V: TRBV4-1
CDR3: CASSQVAGGTDTQYF

J: TRBJ2-3
V: TRBV5-1
CDR3: CASSLGARVSSTDTQYF

J: TRBJ2-2
V: TRBV19
CDR3: CASSIWGGPTSGELFF

J: TRBJ2-5
V: TRBV18
CDR3: CASSRGTGGEETQYF

J: TRBJ2-1
V: TRBV2
CDR3: CATLPRDRVPNEQFF

J: TRBJ2-3
V: TRBV3-1/TRBV3-2
CDR3: CASSQASTGRDTQYF

J: TRBJ2-5
V: TRBV9
CDR3: CASSVGVRVETQYF

J: TRBJ1-1
V: TRBV30
CDR3: CAAARVGTEAFF

J: TRBJ2-7
V: TRBV6-5
CDR3: CASSQGLGEQYF

J: TRBJ1-2
V: TRBV4-3
CDR3: CASSSRQGASYGYTF

J: TRBJ2-7
V: TRBV20-1
CDR3: CSASFGTGVNEQYF

J: TRBJ1-6
V: TRBV14
CDR3: CASSQVGGGPLHF

J: TRBJ1-4
V: TRBV4-1
CDR3: CASSQSGTGATNEKLFF